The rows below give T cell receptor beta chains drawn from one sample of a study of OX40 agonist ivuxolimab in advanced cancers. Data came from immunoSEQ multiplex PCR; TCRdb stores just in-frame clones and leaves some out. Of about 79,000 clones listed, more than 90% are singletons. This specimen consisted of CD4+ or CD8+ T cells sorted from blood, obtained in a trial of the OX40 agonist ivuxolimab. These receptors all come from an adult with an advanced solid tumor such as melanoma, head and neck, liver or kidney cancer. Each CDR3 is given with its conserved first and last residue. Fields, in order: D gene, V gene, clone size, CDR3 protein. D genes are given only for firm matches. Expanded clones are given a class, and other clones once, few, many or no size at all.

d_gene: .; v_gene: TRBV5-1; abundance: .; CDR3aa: CASSLAGDSYEQYF
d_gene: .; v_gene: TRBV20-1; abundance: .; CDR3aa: CSARDPPTQYF
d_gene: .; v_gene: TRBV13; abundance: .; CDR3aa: CASSLGQGLGDTQYF
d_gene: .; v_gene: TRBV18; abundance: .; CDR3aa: CASSPSWQGGYEQYF
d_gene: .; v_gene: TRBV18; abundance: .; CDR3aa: CASSAVNQETQYF
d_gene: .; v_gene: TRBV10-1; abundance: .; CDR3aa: CASSDLPRAGEAFF
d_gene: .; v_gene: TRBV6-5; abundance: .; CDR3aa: CASKGDYEQYF
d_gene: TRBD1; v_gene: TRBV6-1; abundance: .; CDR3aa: CASSEVGQGNQPQHF
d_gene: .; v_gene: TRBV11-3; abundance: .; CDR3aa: CASSLSGTGANVLTF
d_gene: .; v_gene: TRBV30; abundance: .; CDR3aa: CAWSQDHDNEKLFF
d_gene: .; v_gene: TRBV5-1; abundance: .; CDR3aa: CASSLGQGPINYGYTF
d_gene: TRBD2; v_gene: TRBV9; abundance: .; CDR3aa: CASSATSGSFNEQFF
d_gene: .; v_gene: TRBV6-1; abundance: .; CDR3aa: CASRGGADQPQHF
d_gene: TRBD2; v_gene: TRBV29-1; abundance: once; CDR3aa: CSVTSGGPGGEQFF
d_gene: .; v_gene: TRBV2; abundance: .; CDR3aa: CASTEQGKSNEKLFF
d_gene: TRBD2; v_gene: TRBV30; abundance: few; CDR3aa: CAWTLSGGATYEQYF
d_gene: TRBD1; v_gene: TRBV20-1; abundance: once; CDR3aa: CSAWTGIGYTF
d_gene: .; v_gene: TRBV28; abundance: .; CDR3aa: CASSSSTRREKLFF
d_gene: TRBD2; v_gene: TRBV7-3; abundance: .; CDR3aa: CASSQTGTSGKETQYF
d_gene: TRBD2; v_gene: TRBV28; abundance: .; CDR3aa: CASSSLSSGSWELFF
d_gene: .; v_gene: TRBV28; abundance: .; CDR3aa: CASSGGVDSPLHF
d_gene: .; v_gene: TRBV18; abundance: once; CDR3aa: CASSPRTVLDEQYF
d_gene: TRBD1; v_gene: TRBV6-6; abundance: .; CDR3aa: CASSYGTGRQPQHF
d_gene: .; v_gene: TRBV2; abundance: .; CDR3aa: CAGRQGGTGELFF
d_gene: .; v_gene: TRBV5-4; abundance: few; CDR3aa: CASSQSSSYNEQFF
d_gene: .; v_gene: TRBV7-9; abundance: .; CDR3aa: CASSRTTDEQYF
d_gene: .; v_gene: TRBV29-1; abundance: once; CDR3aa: CSVTLRDMVYEQYF
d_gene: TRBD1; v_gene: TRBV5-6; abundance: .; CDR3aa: CASSGGTGALLAKNIQYF
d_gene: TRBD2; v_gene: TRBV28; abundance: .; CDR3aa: CASSILAGAPFF
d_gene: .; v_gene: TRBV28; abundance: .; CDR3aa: CASSLLREKLFF
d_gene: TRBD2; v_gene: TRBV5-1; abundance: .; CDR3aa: CASSLGLAGNQETQYF
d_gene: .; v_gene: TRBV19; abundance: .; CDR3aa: CASSPSLGYTEAFF
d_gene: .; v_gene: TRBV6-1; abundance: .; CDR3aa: CASSEMWATRAGGSQETQYF
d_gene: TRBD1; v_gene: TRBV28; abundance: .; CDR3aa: CASYGQGSYEQYF
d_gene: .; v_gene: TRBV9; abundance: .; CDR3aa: CASALPSGANVLTF
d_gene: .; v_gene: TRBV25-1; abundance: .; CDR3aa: CASSERGSLGRGLYGYTF
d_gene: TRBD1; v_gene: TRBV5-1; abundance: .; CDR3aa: CASSLQRTGKNGYTF